This T cell receptor (beta chain) was sequenced for a study of blood T cell repertoires in COVID-19 (dated by TCRdb to about 2020). Regarding the research as a whole: Samples from collaborators originated in the United States, Italy and Spain and spanned both the acute and convalescent phases of COVID-19. The prospective study material was composed of cDNA or gDNA derived from T cells, B-cell-depleted T cells, or PBMCs. The dataset comprised deeply sampled blood TCRbeta repertoires from subjects exposed to, actively infected with, or recovered from COVID-19. A freely available public database, intended as a resource for researchers studying the immune response to SARS-CoV-2, is where the repertoires were released. Samples came from the ongoing ImmuneRACE study (first 160 participants) plus 1,254 subjects from 6 global collaborators. The sample metadata nearly always contained a de-identified subject ID, COVID-19 status, age in years and sex. Where available, HLA class I and class II types were taken from metadata supplied by the sample provider and were not determined by assay-based typing.

Measured from the cysteine to the phenylalanine, the CDR3 is 15 residues long. CDR3 DNA only is kept here, 45 bases in frame from base 1. Compared with germline, V lacks 0 bases and J lacks 4 bases; bases without a gene match: 3. The CDR1 and CDR2 encoded by the germline V gene are SGHVS and FNYEAQ. The research as a whole found: Clinical and demographic metadata were provided uncurated, with the amount varying by source and participant.

A second Seattle source provided samples from volunteer blood donors who had recovered from COVID-19. Each collaborating institution followed its own protocols to collect whole blood in K2EDTA tubes. Collaborator samples were shipped for TCRbeta analysis as frozen whole blood, isolated PBMCs, or DNA extracted from either sample type. This clone was detected only once. It has no known antigen specificity. No much larger clone is present one base from it, and per-base qualities are unavailable. TCRbeta CDR3 regions were amplified from genomic DNA by means of the immunoSEQ Assay, a bias-controlled multiplex PCR. As for how the authors treated the data: The number of nucleated cells in each sample was estimated by amplification of reference gene primers within the assay. To quantify the absolute abundance of each unique TCRbeta CDR3 rearrangement, sequence reads were collapsed and filtered. For each sample, productive Simpson clonality was calculated as the square root of Simpson's diversity index over productive rearrangements. Sourced from immuneACCESS, this table was stored by TCRdb with only in-frame sequences that have V and J called. A share of the clones is absent; for the studies checked, an unresolved V gene accounts for under half, and the remainder has no known explanation. That table gives V, J and clone size, and the DNA gave D and trimming. The sample yields around 150,000 clones; about 78% were counted once. Together, the top ten hold about 10% of the sample.

What was sequenced was peripheral blood. The TCR originated in a man in his sixties who had recovered from COVID-19. The chain is encoded by TRBV7-6 joined to TRBJ2-3; 8 central bases correspond to TRBD2. DNA sequence: TGTGCCAGCAGCTTAGCGGCAGCGGGAGCAGATACGCAGTATTTT. Its protein is CASSLAAAGADTQYF.